These 18 T cell receptor beta chains originate from one sample sequenced in a study of blood T cell repertoires in COVID-19 (TCRdb year 2020). Libraries were made using the immunoSEQ multiplex PCR assay. Drawn from immuneACCESS, this table holds only the in-frame rearrangements with V and J called that TCRdb kept. Clones are partly lost; checked studies trace under half to an unresolved V gene and leave the rest unexplained. For this sample there are approximately 70,000 clones; about 85% appear just once. 35% to 40% of the sample is in the top ten clones. The sequenced material came from peripheral blood. These receptors were collected from a woman older than 75 with active or convalescent COVID-19.

This clone occurred once. V is TRBV19 and J is TRBJ2-2; TRBD2 matches at 10 bases. The CDR3 runs to 14 residues. The J segment lost 0 bases and the V segment lost 8 bases, leaving 0 bases of the junction unmatched. CDR1 LNHDA and CDR2 SQIVND come from the germline V gene (reference sequence). The CDR3 region has the DNA TGTGCCAGTCTAGCGGGGGCGAACACCGGGGAGCTGTTTTTT. Amino acid sequence: CASLAGANTGELFF.

V and J are TRBV7-2 and TRBJ2-1, with 12 bases matching TRBD2. V lost 5 bases and J lost 0; bases outside the gene matches: 8. Germline-derived CDR1 and CDR2 are SGHTA and FQGNSA. There are 18 residues in the CDR3. CDR3 loop: CASSQGLAGPSSYNEQFF. The CDR3 nucleotides read TGTGCCAGCAGCCAAGGACTAGCGGGGCCTAGCTCCTACAATGAGCAGTTCTTC.

The CDR3 DNA sequence: TGTGCCAGTAGCAGGGGATCGGGACAGGGCTTGGGCTACACCTTC. This translates into CASSRGSGQGLGYTF. The V and J genes are TRBV19 and TRBJ1-2; 9 positions match TRBD1. Germline CDR1 and CDR2: LNHDA and SQIVND (reference sequence). CDR3 length equals 15 residues. V shed 6 bases, J shed 8 bases, and the junction held 13 bases outside the gene matches.

The J gene is TRBJ1-5, the V gene TRBV3-1 (or the pseudogene TRBV3-2); D remains unclear. The CDR3 contains 13 residues. Germline CDR1 is LGHDT and CDR2 is YNNKEL (reference sequence). The V end lost 2 bases, the J end lost 5 bases, and 7 bases lay between the germline ends. The DNA for the CDR3 is TGTGCCAGCAGCCAAAGTTCGGATCAGCCCCAGCATTTT. It is translated as CASSQSSDQPQHF.

This chain joins TRBV5-6 and TRBJ2-5; 11 bases match TRBD2. Germline V gene sequence: CDR1 SGHDT, CDR2 YYEEEE. CDR3 length equals 15 residues. The J segment lost 5 bases and the V segment lost 1 base, leaving 4 bases of the junction unmatched. In DNA form, the CDR3 reads TGTGCCAGCAGCTTGTTGACTAGCGGGGAGGAGACCCAGTACTTC. Translated: CASSLLTSGEETQYF.

The chain links TRBV6-6 to TRBJ2-7; perhaps TRBD1 as D (5 bases). The CDR3 extends over 13 amino acids. The ends were cut back, 1 base at V and 6 bases at J, with 10 bases in the middle. CDR1 MNHNY and CDR2 SVGAGI come from the germline V gene (reference sequence). CDR3 amino acids: CASSYLLGPEQYF. CDR3 DNA: TGTGCCAGCAGTTACTTGTTGGGGCCCGAGCAGTACTTC.

In this sample, this clone turned up once. The gene calls are TRBV7-2 and TRBJ2-5; the match to TRBD2 covers 16 bases. The V gene end was trimmed by 3 bases and the J gene end by 7 bases; junction bases not matched to a gene: 5. This CDR3 has 16 amino acids. Germline loops: CDR1 SGHTA, CDR2 FQGNSA. CDR3 sequence (DNA): TGTGCCAGCAGCTTGGGACTAGCGGGGGGGCAGGGGACCCAGTACTTC. Its translation: CASSLGLAGGQGTQYF.

The genes are TRBV15 and TRBJ2-1, with TRBD2 matching 10 bases. With 0 bases clipped from V and 6 bases from J, the junction kept 5 bases outside the gene matches. CDR1 is LNHNV, CDR2 YYDKDF, per germline (reference sequence). The CDR3 extends over 16 amino acids. This CDR3 reads CATSRDQAGGLNEQFF. For the CDR3, the DNA is TGTGCCACCAGCAGAGATCAAGCGGGGGGGCTCAATGAGCAGTTCTTC.

This sequence joins TRBV3-1 (or the pseudogene TRBV3-2) and TRBJ1-1; no clear D. The germline V gene encodes CDR1 LGHDT and CDR2 YNNKEL (reference sequence). V lost 3 bases to trimming and J lost 6 bases, with 11 bases between them. The CDR3 totals 13 residues. CDR3 in amino acids: CASSQSGSSEAFF. CDR3 DNA sequence: TGTGCCAGCAGCCAGTCAGGATCTTCTGAAGCTTTCTTT.

This clone was seen a handful of times. The chain combines TRBV4-1 with TRBJ2-1; TRBD1 might be the D (5 bases). The germline V and J ends were trimmed by 2 bases and 9 bases, with 8 bases remaining between them. Per germline, CDR1 MGHRA and CDR2 YSYEKL. This CDR3 contains 12 residues. The CDR3 coding sequence is TGCGCCAGCAGCCAAATAGGGGCTGAGCAGTTCTTC. Protein sequence: CASSQIGAEQFF.

The chain couples TRBV5-1 to TRBJ1-5; D is ambiguous. V shed 3 bases and J shed 0 bases, with 7 bases lying between them. The CDR3 extends over 14 amino acids. Germline CDR1 is SGHRS and CDR2 is YFSETQ. Here the CDR3 DNA reads TGCGCCAGCAGCTCGGGAGTTAGCAATCAGCCCCAGCATTTT. This translates into CASSSGVSNQPQHF.

The rearrangement joins TRBV27 to TRBJ2-1; D is possibly TRBD2 (6 bases). CDR1 MNHEY and CDR2 SMNVEV come from the germline V gene (reference sequence). The CDR3 consists of 15 residues. Trimming shortened V by 1 base and J by 8 bases, and 15 bases separated the two germline ends. In DNA form, the CDR3 reads TGTGCCAGCAGTTTATTATTGTCGGGGGTAGATGAGCAGTTCTTC. Residues: CASSLLLSGVDEQFF.

The genes are TRBV24-1 and TRBJ1-4, with D perhaps matching TRBD1 (6 bases). V was shortened by 4 bases and J by 14 bases, with 19 bases between the two germline ends. This CDR3 comprises 14 residues. Germline V gene lookup returns CDR1 KGHDR and CDR2 SFDVKD. CDR3 sequence (DNA): TGTGCCACCAGTGAACCACAGGGCCGGGGCCGGCTGTTTTTT. It is translated as CATSEPQGRGRLFF.

This rearrangement joins TRBV4-3 to TRBJ1-2; D ambiguous. Looked up from germline, CDR1 is LGHNA and CDR2 is YSLEER. Between the trimmed V and J ends, which lost 1 base and 2 bases, there was a span of 11 bases. The CDR3 runs to 15 residues. The CDR3: CASSQVRGANYGYTF. The CDR3, as DNA: TGCGCCAGCAGCCAAGTCCGGGGAGCCAACTATGGCTACACCTTC.

The rearrangement joins TRBV5-1 to TRBJ1-3; D not resolved. V lost 0 bases and J 0 bases, leaving 13 bases between the germline ends. The CDR3 contains 17 residues. Germline V gene sequence: CDR1 SGHRS, CDR2 YFSETQ. Here the CDR3 DNA reads TGCGCCAGCAGCTTGGGTCCGGACTTCAGCTCTGGAAACACCATATATTTT. It codes for CASSLGPDFSSGNTIYF.

The chain combines TRBV4-1 with TRBJ2-5, with 8 bases fitting TRBD2. V lost 1 base to trimming and J lost 4 bases; unmatched junction nucleotides: 5. This CDR3 has 15 amino acids. Germline V gene data show CDR1 as MGHRA and CDR2 as YSYEKL. The CDR3 loop reads CASSQGGGGRETQYF. CDR3 DNA: TGCGCCAGCAGCCAAGGAGGCGGGGGGAGAGAGACCCAGTACTTC.

The V gene is TRBV6-5, the J gene TRBJ2-1; maybe TRBD2 (5 bases). This CDR3 contains 14 residues. Germline loops: CDR1 MNHEY, CDR2 SVGAGI. Trimming removed 7 bases at V and 6 bases at J, with 16 bases between. The chain's CDR3 is CASKKFEGANEQFF. The CDR3 DNA follows: TGTGCCAGCAAGAAGTTTGAGGGTGCCAATGAGCAGTTCTTC.

This CDR3 is CASSKDRGDQPQHF. CDR3 sequence (DNA): TGTGCCAGCAGTAAGGACAGGGGCGATCAGCCCCAGCATTTT. This sequence joins TRBV6-5 and TRBJ1-5; 9 bases align to TRBD1. The V and J ends lost 5 bases and 5 bases, in that order; junction bases with no gene match: 4. The CDR3 is made up of 14 amino acids. Germline assignment: CDR1 MNHEY and CDR2 SVGAGI.